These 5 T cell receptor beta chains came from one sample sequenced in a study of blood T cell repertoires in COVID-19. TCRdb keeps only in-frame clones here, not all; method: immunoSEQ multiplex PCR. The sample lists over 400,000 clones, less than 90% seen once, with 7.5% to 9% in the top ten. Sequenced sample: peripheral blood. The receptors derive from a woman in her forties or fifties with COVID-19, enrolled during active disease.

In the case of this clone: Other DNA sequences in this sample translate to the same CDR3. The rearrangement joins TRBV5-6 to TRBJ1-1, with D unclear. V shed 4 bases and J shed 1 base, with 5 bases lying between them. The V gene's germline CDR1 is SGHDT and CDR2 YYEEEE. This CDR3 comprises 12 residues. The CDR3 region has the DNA TGTGCCAGCAGCCGCGGGAACACTGAAGCTTTCTTT. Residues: CASSRGNTEAFF.

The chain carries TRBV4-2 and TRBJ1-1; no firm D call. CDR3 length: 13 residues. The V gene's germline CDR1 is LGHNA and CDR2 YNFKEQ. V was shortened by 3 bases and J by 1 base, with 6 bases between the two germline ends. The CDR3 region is CASSQSPNTEAFF. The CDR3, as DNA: TGTGCCAGCAGCCAGAGTCCGAACACTGAAGCTTTCTTT.

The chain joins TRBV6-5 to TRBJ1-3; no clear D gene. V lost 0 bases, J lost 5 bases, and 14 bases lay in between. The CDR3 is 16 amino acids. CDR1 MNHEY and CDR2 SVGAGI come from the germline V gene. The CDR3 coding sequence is TGTGCCAGCAGTTACTCGATTCTATCCTTAAGAAACACCATATATTTT. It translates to CASSYSILSLRNTIYF.

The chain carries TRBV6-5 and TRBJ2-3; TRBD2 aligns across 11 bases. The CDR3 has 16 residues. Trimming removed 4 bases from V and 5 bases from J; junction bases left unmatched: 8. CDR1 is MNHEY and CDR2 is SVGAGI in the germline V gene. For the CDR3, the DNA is TGTGCCAGCAGTTCCCTTAGCGGGGGGGTAGGAGATACGCAGTATTTT. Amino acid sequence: CASSSLSGGVGDTQYF.

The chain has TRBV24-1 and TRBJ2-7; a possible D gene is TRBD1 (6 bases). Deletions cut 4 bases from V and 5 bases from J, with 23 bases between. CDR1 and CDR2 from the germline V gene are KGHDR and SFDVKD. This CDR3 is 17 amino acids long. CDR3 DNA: TGTGCCACCAGTGAGAGACACAGGGAATTGAATGGGCACGAGCAGTACTTC. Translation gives CATSERHRELNGHEQYF.